This is a list of T cell receptor beta chains from one sample in a study. TCRdb analysed the 5' RACE reads with MiXCR anew, one entry per CDR3 protein. The sample has about 13,000 distinct CDR3 sequences; 20% to 30% are singletons. Sample: naive CD4+ T cells sorted from blood. The origin of the receptors is a female donor with breast cancer. The CDR3 runs from the conserved cysteine through the conserved F or W. D genes are given only for firm matches. Clone size appears in some rows only: once, few, many, or a class for an expanded clone.

v_gene: TRBV5-1
j_gene: TRBJ1-1
d_gene: TRBD1
abundance: NA
CDR3aa: CASSLVVRGREAFF
CDR3nt: TGCGCCAGCAGCTTGGTGGTCAGGGGGCGCGAAGCTTTCTTT

v_gene: TRBV7-9
j_gene: TRBJ2-3
d_gene: NA
abundance: medium-sized
CDR3aa: CASSLALPSDTQYF
CDR3nt: TGTGCCAGCAGCTTAGCGCTTCCTTCAGATACGCAGTATTTT

v_gene: TRBV4-1
j_gene: TRBJ1-1
d_gene: NA
abundance: medium-sized
CDR3aa: CASSAQGREAFF
CDR3nt: TGCGCCAGCAGCGCCCAGGGGAGGGAAGCTTTCTTT

v_gene: TRBV25-1
j_gene: TRBJ2-1
d_gene: NA
abundance: few
CDR3aa: CASRAGYEQFF
CDR3nt: TGTGCCAGCAGAGCGGGCTATGAGCAGTTCTTC

v_gene: TRBV30
j_gene: TRBJ1-2
d_gene: TRBD1
abundance: many
CDR3aa: CAWRRDRSYTF
CDR3nt: TGTGCCTGGAGGAGGGACAGAAGCTACACCTTC

v_gene: TRBV7-2
j_gene: TRBJ2-2
d_gene: NA
abundance: NA
CDR3aa: CASSFRPQGGGELFF
CDR3nt: TGTGCCAGCAGCTTCCGGCCTCAGGGGGGCGGGGAGCTGTTTTTT

v_gene: TRBV6-1
j_gene: TRBJ2-7
d_gene: TRBD1
abundance: medium-sized
CDR3aa: CASSDGTGGTYEQYF
CDR3nt: TGTGCCAGCAGTGACGGGACAGGGGGGACCTACGAGCAGTACTTC

v_gene: TRBV20-1
j_gene: TRBJ1-2
d_gene: NA
abundance: many
CDR3aa: CSASLDLWGGYTF
CDR3nt: TGCAGTGCTAGTCTGGATTTGTGGGGCGGCTACACCTTC

v_gene: TRBV5-4
j_gene: TRBJ1-2
d_gene: TRBD1
abundance: medium-sized
CDR3aa: CASSPDRGNYGYTF
CDR3nt: TGTGCCAGCAGCCCAGACAGGGGGAACTATGGCTACACCTTC

v_gene: TRBV5-1
j_gene: TRBJ1-1
d_gene: NA
abundance: NA
CDR3aa: CASFRESMNTEASF
CDR3nt: TGCGCCAGCTTCAGAGAGAGCATGAACACTGAAGCTTCCTTT

v_gene: TRBV2
j_gene: TRBJ2-4
d_gene: TRBD1
abundance: many
CDR3aa: CASSGTGRNIQYF
CDR3nt: TGTGCCAGCAGTGGGACAGGGAGAAACATTCAGTACTTC

v_gene: TRBV4-1
j_gene: TRBJ2-4
d_gene: TRBD1
abundance: many
CDR3aa: CASSQEGPGQGWAENIQYF
CDR3nt: TGCGCCAGCAGCCAAGAGGGACCGGGACAGGGGTGGGCCGAAAACATTCAGTACTTC

v_gene: TRBV20-1
j_gene: TRBJ2-7
d_gene: TRBD1
abundance: medium-sized
CDR3aa: CSARDDRAHEQYF
CDR3nt: TGCAGTGCTAGAGATGACAGGGCCCACGAGCAGTACTTC

v_gene: TRBV20-1
j_gene: TRBJ1-2
d_gene: NA
abundance: NA
CDR3aa: CSAQGHDGYTF
CDR3nt: TGCAGTGCTCAGGGACATGATGGCTACACCTTC

v_gene: TRBV5-1
j_gene: TRBJ2-1
d_gene: TRBD2
abundance: few
CDR3aa: CASSLALTSGSSYNEQFF
CDR3nt: TGCGCCAGCAGCTTGGCCCTGACTAGCGGCAGCTCCTACAATGAGCAGTTCTTC

v_gene: TRBV6-4
j_gene: TRBJ2-1
d_gene: NA
abundance: NA
CDR3aa: CASSGGGNEQFF
CDR3nt: TGTGCCAGCAGTGGTGGGGGCAATGAGCAGTTCTTC

v_gene: TRBV18
j_gene: TRBJ2-7
d_gene: TRBD1
abundance: NA
CDR3aa: CASSPRLNRGSSYEQYF
CDR3nt: TGTGCCAGCTCACCACGACTAAACAGGGGTAGCTCCTACGAGCAGTACTTC

v_gene: TRBV7-2
j_gene: TRBJ1-4
d_gene: NA
abundance: few
CDR3aa: CASSRTVFEKLFF
CDR3nt: TGTGCCAGCAGCCGGACAGTTTTTGAAAAACTGTTTTTT

v_gene: TRBV11-2
j_gene: TRBJ1-1
d_gene: NA
abundance: many
CDR3aa: CASSLAVNTEAFF
CDR3nt: TGTGCCAGCAGCTTAGCGGTAAACACTGAAGCTTTCTTT

v_gene: TRBV27
j_gene: TRBJ2-7
d_gene: NA
abundance: few
CDR3aa: CASSLKGIPTYEQYF
CDR3nt: TGTGCCAGCAGTTTAAAGGGAATCCCCACCTACGAGCAGTACTTC

v_gene: TRBV2
j_gene: TRBJ1-5
d_gene: NA
abundance: medium-sized
CDR3aa: CASSERSGGNQPQHF
CDR3nt: TGTGCCAGCAGTGAAAGGTCGGGGGGCAATCAGCCCCAGCATTTT

v_gene: TRBV28
j_gene: TRBJ1-6
d_gene: NA
abundance: NA
CDR3aa: CASSLVEGLGSPLHF
CDR3nt: TGTGCCAGCAGTTTAGTGGAGGGATTAGGTTCACCCCTCCACTTT

v_gene: TRBV20-1
j_gene: TRBJ1-1
d_gene: NA
abundance: NA
CDR3aa: CSARGWGSANTEAFF
CDR3nt: TGCAGTGCTAGAGGTTGGGGGAGCGCGAACACTGAAGCTTTCTTT

v_gene: TRBV7-3
j_gene: TRBJ2-1
d_gene: NA
abundance: once
CDR3aa: CASSLTGDEQFF
CDR3nt: TGTGCCAGCAGCTTAACAGGGGATGAGCAGTTCTTC

v_gene: TRBV6-1
j_gene: TRBJ2-7
d_gene: TRBD2
abundance: many
CDR3aa: CASRRLAGTYEQYF
CDR3nt: TGTGCCAGCAGGAGACTAGCGGGCACCTACGAGCAGTACTTC

v_gene: TRBV20-1
j_gene: TRBJ2-1
d_gene: TRBD2
abundance: many
CDR3aa: CSASASGYYNEQFF
CDR3nt: TGCAGTGCTAGCGCTAGCGGTTACTACAATGAGCAGTTCTTC

v_gene: TRBV20-1
j_gene: TRBJ2-7
d_gene: NA
abundance: NA
CDR3aa: CSARVPRGISEQYF
CDR3nt: TGCAGTGCTAGAGTTCCTAGGGGAATAAGCGAGCAGTACTTC

v_gene: TRBV7-9
j_gene: TRBJ2-7
d_gene: NA
abundance: NA
CDR3aa: CASSSLPTYEQYF
CDR3nt: TGCGCCAGCAGCTCCCTACCTACCTACGAGCAGTACTTC

v_gene: TRBV10-1
j_gene: TRBJ1-5
d_gene: NA
abundance: NA
CDR3aa: CASSTSDQPQHF
CDR3nt: TGCGCCAGCAGCACCTCCGATCAGCCCCAGCATTTT

v_gene: TRBV7-3
j_gene: TRBJ2-5
d_gene: NA
abundance: many
CDR3aa: CASSLDGVRTQYF
CDR3nt: TGTGCCAGCAGCTTAGACGGTGTCCGGACCCAGTACTTC

v_gene: TRBV9
j_gene: TRBJ2-1
d_gene: TRBD2
abundance: medium-sized
CDR3aa: CASKRDGYNEQFF
CDR3nt: TGTGCCAGCAAGCGGGACGGGTACAATGAGCAGTTCTTC

v_gene: TRBV9
j_gene: TRBJ2-4
d_gene: TRBD2
abundance: few
CDR3aa: CASSPSSGDPKNIQYF
CDR3nt: TGTGCCAGCAGCCCATCGAGCGGGGACCCCAAAAACATTCAGTACTTC

v_gene: TRBV3-1
j_gene: TRBJ2-1
d_gene: TRBD2
abundance: many
CDR3aa: CASSHRGLAGNEQFF
CDR3nt: TGTGCCAGCAGCCATCGCGGTCTAGCGGGCAATGAGCAGTTCTTC

v_gene: TRBV29-1
j_gene: TRBJ1-5
d_gene: NA
abundance: NA
CDR3aa: CGVVGVPGQPQHF
CDR3nt: TGCGGCGTCGTAGGGGTCCCTGGACAGCCCCAGCATTTT

v_gene: TRBV29-1
j_gene: TRBJ2-3
d_gene: TRBD1
abundance: few
CDR3aa: CSVDRGATDTQYF
CDR3nt: TGCAGCGTAGACAGGGGAGCCACAGATACGCAGTATTTT

v_gene: TRBV11-2
j_gene: TRBJ2-1
d_gene: TRBD1
abundance: few
CDR3aa: CASSSGTDVHNEQFF
CDR3nt: TGTGCCAGCAGCTCGGGGACAGACGTCCACAATGAGCAGTTCTTC

v_gene: TRBV15
j_gene: TRBJ1-1
d_gene: NA
abundance: few
CDR3aa: CATSRDGGFTEAFF
CDR3nt: TGTGCCACCAGCAGAGATGGGGGCTTCACTGAAGCTTTCTTT

v_gene: TRBV25-1
j_gene: TRBJ2-1
d_gene: NA
abundance: NA
CDR3aa: CASSELQVPLNEQFF
CDR3nt: TGTGCCAGCAGTGAATTGCAGGTCCCACTTAATGAGCAGTTCTTC

v_gene: TRBV2
j_gene: TRBJ2-1
d_gene: NA
abundance: NA
CDR3aa: CASSEDKARLNEQFF
CDR3nt: TGTGCCAGCAGTGAAGATAAGGCTAGGCTCAATGAGCAGTTCTTC

v_gene: TRBV18
j_gene: TRBJ2-7
d_gene: NA
abundance: NA
CDR3aa: CAGSSAERWEQYF
CDR3nt: TGTGCCGGCTCATCGGCGGAGCGCTGGGAGCAGTACTTC

v_gene: TRBV7-3
j_gene: TRBJ2-3
d_gene: TRBD1
abundance: NA
CDR3aa: CASSPRSGALSPDRGRVDTDTQYF
CDR3nt: TGTGCCAGCAGCCCCAGATCGGGGGCACTTTCGCCAGACAGGGGGCGGGTCGACACAGATACGCAGTATTTT

v_gene: TRBV20-1
j_gene: TRBJ1-4
d_gene: NA
abundance: medium-sized
CDR3aa: CSARDDGLSVATNEKLFF
CDR3nt: TGCAGTGCTAGAGACGACGGATTAAGCGTTGCAACTAATGAAAAACTGTTTTTT

v_gene: TRBV4-1
j_gene: TRBJ1-5
d_gene: TRBD1
abundance: many
CDR3aa: CASSPTGGKTSNQPQHF
CDR3nt: TGCGCCAGCAGCCCAACAGGGGGCAAAACCAGCAATCAGCCCCAGCATTTT

v_gene: TRBV5-1
j_gene: TRBJ2-1
d_gene: TRBD2
abundance: many
CDR3aa: CASSLVASGNPNEQFF
CDR3nt: TGCGCCAGCAGCTTGGTGGCTAGCGGCAACCCCAATGAGCAGTTCTTC

v_gene: TRBV15
j_gene: TRBJ2-1
d_gene: NA
abundance: many
CDR3aa: CATSRDSGTYNEQFF
CDR3nt: TGTGCCACCAGCAGAGATAGCGGCACCTACAATGAGCAGTTCTTC

v_gene: TRBV12-3/TRBV12-4
j_gene: TRBJ2-7
d_gene: NA
abundance: NA
CDR3aa: CASSLTGPSDEQYF
CDR3nt: TGTGCCAGCAGTTTAACAGGCCCCTCCGACGAGCAGTACTTC

v_gene: TRBV2
j_gene: TRBJ1-1
d_gene: NA
abundance: few
CDR3aa: CASRPSSTQAFF
CDR3nt: TGTGCCAGCAGGCCGTCCAGCACGCAAGCTTTCTTT

v_gene: TRBV12-3/TRBV12-4
j_gene: TRBJ1-2
d_gene: NA
abundance: NA
CDR3aa: CASSFARSDGYTF
CDR3nt: TGTGCCAGCAGTTTCGCGCGGAGCGATGGCTACACCTTC

v_gene: TRBV2
j_gene: TRBJ1-5
d_gene: TRBD1
abundance: medium-sized
CDR3aa: CASRSGTGYQPQHF
CDR3nt: TGTGCCAGCAGATCCGGGACAGGGTATCAGCCCCAGCATTTT

v_gene: TRBV7-6
j_gene: TRBJ1-3
d_gene: NA
abundance: once
CDR3aa: CAGSLVPSGNTIYF
CDR3nt: TGTGCCGGCAGCTTAGTTCCGAGTGGGAACACCATATATTTT

v_gene: TRBV5-6
j_gene: TRBJ1-1
d_gene: TRBD1
abundance: NA
CDR3aa: CASGQANTEVFF
CDR3nt: TGTGCCAGCGGACAGGCGAACACTGAAGTTTTCTTT

v_gene: TRBV3-1
j_gene: TRBJ2-1
d_gene: TRBD1
abundance: many
CDR3aa: CASSPDRGRDNEQFF
CDR3nt: TGTGCCAGCAGCCCGGACAGGGGGAGGGACAATGAGCAGTTCTTC

v_gene: TRBV20-1
j_gene: TRBJ2-1
d_gene: NA
abundance: many
CDR3aa: CSASRGRSGNEQFF
CDR3nt: TGCAGTGCTAGTAGGGGGAGGTCTGGCAATGAGCAGTTCTTC

v_gene: TRBV7-9
j_gene: TRBJ1-5
d_gene: NA
abundance: NA
CDR3aa: CASSSNGNQPQHF
CDR3nt: TGTGCCAGCAGCAGTAATGGCAATCAGCCCCAGCATTTT